Listed below are T cell receptor beta chains from one sample, sequenced in a study of blood T cell repertoires in COVID-19. Profiled with immunoSEQ multiplex PCR; TCRdb holds only in-frame clones, not every one. Of roughly 200,000 clones listed, about 90% are singletons. Sample: PBMCs or T cells enriched from blood (not recorded which). The receptors derive from a woman aged 50 to 60 in a cohort exposed to, infected with or recovered from COVID-19 (not recorded which). The CDR3 runs from the conserved cysteine through the conserved F or W. The D gene is left open where the match is weak. Size is stated for part of the rows, as once, few or many counts, or as a class when the clone is expanded.

clone size	V gene	D gene	J gene	CDR3 protein	CDR3 DNA
-	TRBV19	TRBD2	TRBJ2-1	CASSPLAGANNEQFF	TGTGCCAGTAGCCCACTAGCGGGGGCAAACAATGAGCAGTTCTTC
once	TRBV24-1	TRBD2	TRBJ2-3	CATSDHTSGGLDTQYF	TGTGCCACCAGTGACCACACTAGCGGGGGGCTAGATACGCAGTATTTT
-	TRBV11-2	-	TRBJ2-7	CASSSRQVNYEQYF	TGTGCCAGCAGCTCCCGACAGGTAAACTACGAGCAGTACTTC
-	TRBV5-1	TRBD1	TRBJ2-1	CASSSPNSGTGKQFF	TGCGCCAGCAGCTCGCCGAACTCCGGGACAGGGAAACAATTCTTC
-	TRBV28	TRBD1	TRBJ1-5	CASSPTGTGDHQPQHF	TGTGCCAGCAGTCCTACCGGGACAGGGGACCACCAGCCCCAGCATTTT
-	TRBV24-1	-	TRBJ1-1	CATPPRGMNTEAFF	TGTGCCACTCCTCCCAGAGGCATGAACACTGAAGCTTTCTTT
once	TRBV5-1	TRBD1	TRBJ1-3	CASQPGQGAVGNTIYF	TGCGCCAGCCAACCGGGACAGGGGGCCGTTGGAAACACCATATATTTT
-	TRBV6-4	TRBD2	TRBJ2-1	CASSGIKAGPSYNEQFF	TGTGCCAGCAGTGGTATAAAAGCGGGGCCATCCTACAATGAGCAGTTCTTC
once	TRBV9	TRBD2	TRBJ2-1	CASSVVTERGVEQFF	TGTGCCAGCAGCGTAGTAACTGAGCGGGGGGTTGAGCAGTTCTTC
few	TRBV7-6	TRBD2	TRBJ2-3	CASSLEAVTSGGADTQYF	TGTGCCAGCAGCTTAGAGGCGGTTACTAGCGGGGGGGCAGATACGCAGTATTTT
-	TRBV7-3	-	TRBJ1-2	CASSFNRQGARGGGYTF	TGTGCCAGCAGTTTCAACCGTCAGGGAGCCCGAGGGGGAGGCTACACCTTC
-	TRBV7-2	-	TRBJ2-5	CASSSGTVGGLETQYF	TGTGCCAGCAGCTCCGGGACGGTCGGGGGACTAGAGACCCAGTACTTC
-	TRBV29-1	-	TRBJ2-7	CSVALEGAKSGEQYF	TGCAGCGTCGCCCTGGAGGGGGCTAAGTCGGGCGAGCAGTACTTC
-	TRBV7-3	-	TRBJ1-2	CASSSEGRTNYGYTF	TGTGCCAGCAGCTCAGAAGGGAGGACTAACTATGGCTACACCTTC
-	TRBV2	-	TRBJ1-6	CASSGISPLHF	TGTGCCAGCAGCGGGATTTCACCCCTCCACTTT
-	TRBV9	-	TRBJ2-2	CASSVADRSTGELFF	TGTGCCAGCAGCGTAGCTGACAGGTCCACCGGGGAGCTGTTTTTT
once	TRBV5-1	TRBD2	TRBJ2-3	CASSPRGLAGGPGLALLDTQYF	TGCGCCAGCAGCCCCCGAGGACTAGCGGGGGGGCCCGGGTTGGCTTTACTAGATACGCAGTATTTT
-	TRBV5-1	-	TRBJ1-1	CASRVGAPSGTEAFF	TGCGCCAGCAGAGTGGGGGCTCCTAGTGGGACTGAAGCTTTCTTT
-	TRBV18	-	TRBJ1-1	CASSPDTPMNTEAFF	TGTGCCAGCTCCCCTGACACCCCCATGAACACTGAAGCTTTCTTT
-	TRBV19	TRBD1	TRBJ2-5	CASSQGALGQETQYF	TGTGCCAGTAGCCAGGGGGCGTTGGGCCAAGAGACCCAGTACTTC
-	TRBV18	-	TRBJ1-1	CASSPWTENTEAFF	TGTGCCAGCTCACCCTGGACAGAGAACACTGAAGCTTTCTTT
-	TRBV7-3	-	TRBJ1-1	CASSLDLPGTEAFF	TGTGCCAGCAGCTTAGATCTCCCAGGCACTGAAGCTTTCTTT
few	TRBV30	-	TRBJ1-5	CAWSTRVKDNQPQHF	TGTGCCTGGAGTACCAGGGTTAAGGACAATCAGCCCCAGCATTTT
-	TRBV3-1/TRBV3-2	TRBD1	TRBJ1-2	CASSQVGQGGRGYTF	TGTGCCAGCAGCCAAGTGGGACAGGGCGGGCGTGGCTACACCTTC
-	TRBV7-9	-	TRBJ1-1	CASSLAEHTGFMNTEAFF	TGTGCCAGCAGCTTAGCGGAACATACGGGATTTATGAACACTGAAGCTTTCTTT
-	TRBV7-9	-	TRBJ2-7	CASSLVRGSSYEQYF	TGTGCCAGCAGCTTAGTGAGGGGGTCCTCCTACGAGCAGTACTTC
-	TRBV7-9	TRBD1	TRBJ1-3	CASSPWTGGSGNTIYF	TGTGCCAGCAGCCCCTGGACAGGGGGTTCTGGAAACACCATATATTTT
-	TRBV5-1	-	TRBJ2-5	CASSLSVQETQYF	TGCGCCAGCAGCTTGTCGGTACAAGAGACCCAGTACTTC
-	TRBV5-1	-	TRBJ2-5	CASSLGRAQETQYF	TGCGCCAGCAGCTTGGGCAGGGCCCAAGAGACCCAGTACTTC
-	TRBV19	-	TRBJ2-1	CASSINPPDEQFF	TGTGCCAGTAGTATAAACCCCCCGGATGAGCAGTTCTTC
-	TRBV11-2	-	TRBJ2-5	CASSLRLDPPTQYF	TGTGCCAGCAGCTTGCGACTAGATCCCCCGACCCAGTACTTC
-	TRBV6-2/TRBV6-3	TRBD1	TRBJ2-1	CASSYGTGRLFSYNEQFF	TGTGCCAGCAGTTACGGGACAGGGCGTCTTTTCTCCTACAATGAGCAGTTCTTC
many	TRBV6-4	TRBD1	TRBJ1-1	CASSFQWDRENTEAFF	TGTGCCAGCAGTTTTCAATGGGACAGAGAGAACACTGAAGCTTTCTTT